One and the same sample provided the 22 T cell receptor beta chains below, sequenced in a study of cytomegalovirus exposure and HLA in healthy donors. The PCR was carried out with 60 Vbeta primers and 13 Jbeta primers. The repertoire was sequenced with immunoSEQ multiplex PCR; TCRdb's copy has only in-frame clones and lacks some. The sample holds 85,000 to 100,000 clones; about three quarters are singletons and the top ten take 6.5% to 8.5%. The sequenced material came from PBMCs. These receptors were collected from a human donor in good health.

The rearrangement joins TRBV18 to TRBJ1-3, with 8 nucleotides matching TRBD1. The junction had 4 bases not matched to a gene; V was cut back by 3 bases and J by 3 bases. Looked up from germline, CDR1 is KGHSH and CDR2 is LQKENI. The CDR3 runs 15 residues. CDR3 protein: CASSPARGLGNTIYF. CDR3 sequence (DNA): TGTGCCAGCTCACCCGCCAGGGGGCTTGGAAACACCATATATTTT.

The CDR3 nucleotides read TGTGCCAGTAGTATAGGGAGGAAGGGACTCACAGATACGCAGTATTTT. It translates to CASSIGRKGLTDTQYF. The gene calls are TRBV19 and TRBJ2-3; D possibly corresponds to TRBD2 (6 bases). The germline gives CDR1 LNHDA, CDR2 SQIVND (reference sequence). This CDR3 comprises 16 residues. V lost 1 base and J 2 bases, leaving 13 bases between the germline ends.

J is TRBJ1-1 and V is TRBV9; TRBD1 is a possible D gene (6 bases). The CDR3 is 15 residues long. V was shortened by 2 bases and J by 3 bases, with 14 bases between the two germline ends. Germline values: CDR1 SGDLS, CDR2 YYNGEE. In nucleotides, the CDR3 is TGTGCCAGCAGCGTTCCTCCGACAGGAGACACTGAAGCTTTCTTT. This translates into CASSVPPTGDTEAFF. Looking up the rest from reference TRBV9 and TRBJ1-1 gives the full variable domain: DSGVTQTPKHLITATGQRVTLRCSPRSGDLSVYWYQQSLDQGLQFLIQYYNGEERAKGNILERFSAQQFPDLHSELNLSSLELGDSALYFCASSVPPTGDTEAFFGQGTRLTVV.

The chain uses TRBV11-3 and TRBJ2-1; 7 bases are a match to TRBD2. Germline CDR1 SGHNT, CDR2 YENEEA. The CDR3 is 15 residues long. Trimming cost V 7 bases and J 3 bases; bases outside gene matches: 9. Here the CDR3 DNA reads TGTGCCAGCACCACGGGGGGAGGAAGCTACAATGAGCAGTTCTTC. As protein: CASTTGGGSYNEQFF.

The chain employs TRBV11-3 and TRBJ1-1; D call uncertain. The CDR3 length is 13 residues. Deletions cut 2 bases from V and 0 bases from J, with 4 bases between. Germline-derived CDR1 and CDR2 are SGHNT and YENEEA. The CDR3 DNA sequence: TGTGCCAGCAGCTTATATATGAACACTGAAGCTTTCTTT. Its protein product is CASSLYMNTEAFF. Full variable domain (remainder filled in from reference TRBV11-3 and TRBJ1-1): EAGVVQSPRYKIIEKKQPVAFWCNPISGHNTLYWYLQNLGQGPELLIRYENEEAVDDSQLPKDRFSAERLKGVDSTLKIQPAELGDSAVYLCASSLYMNTEAFFGQGTRLTVV.

V usage is TRBV29-1 and J usage is TRBJ2-3, with 8 bases matching TRBD2. Germline V gene sequence: CDR1 SQVTM, CDR2 ANQGSEA. V dropped 6 bases and J dropped 3; count of bases not matched to a gene: 8. This CDR3 region has 14 residues. DNA of the CDR3: TGCAGCGTGACCGTGGCGGGAGGTACAGATACGCAGTATTTT. This codes for CSVTVAGGTDTQYF.

The chain employs TRBV18 and TRBJ2-7, with 7 positions matching TRBD1. In germline, CDR1 is KGHSH, CDR2 LQKENI. There are 14 residues in the CDR3. V trimming: 3 bases; J trimming: 4 bases; junction bases outside the gene matches: 6. The CDR3 sequence is CASSPRGQTYEQYF. The CDR3 bases are TGTGCCAGCTCACCTAGGGGACAGACATACGAGCAGTACTTC.

The chain links TRBV6-1 to TRBJ2-3; possibly TRBD1 for D (6 bases). The CDR3 sequence is 15 residues long. The germline gives CDR1 MNHNS, CDR2 SASEGT. V shed 0 bases and J shed 4 bases, with 11 bases lying between them. In DNA form, the CDR3 reads TGTGCCAGCAGTGAAGCGCTTCAGGGGCCAGATACGCAGTATTTT. Translation: CASSEALQGPDTQYF.

The chain recombines TRBV30 with TRBJ2-2, with D uncertain. The germline V gene has CDR1 GTSNPN and CDR2 SVGIG (reference sequence). This CDR3 spans 13 amino acids. Trimming removed 4 bases at V and 5 bases at J, with 11 bases between. CDR3 bases: TGTGCCTGGACCCTAGGTGGAACCGGGGAGCTGTTTTTT. This gives the protein CAWTLGGTGELFF.

This chain links TRBV6-5 with TRBJ1-3; maybe TRBD1 (5 bases). Trimming shortened V by 0 bases and J by 2 bases, and 8 bases separated the two germline ends. The CDR3 covers 15 residues. Germline V gene lookup returns CDR1 MNHEY and CDR2 SVGAGI. DNA for the CDR3: TGTGCCAGCAGTTACTCGTCAGGGACTGGAAACACCATATATTTT. It codes for CASSYSSGTGNTIYF.

This CDR3 is CASSFGGQLFF. CDR3 DNA sequence: TGTGCCAGCAGCTTCGGGGGGCAACTGTTTTTT. The J gene is TRBJ1-4, the V gene TRBV5-6; tentative D call: TRBD1 (6 bases). The CDR3 sequence is 11 residues long. V lost 2 bases and J lost 12, with 8 bases in between. Germline assignment: CDR1 SGHDT and CDR2 YYEEEE.

This clone was found once. The chain joins TRBV27 to TRBJ2-7, with 8 bases identical to TRBD2. The trim removed 7 bases at V and 2 bases at J, leaving 13 bases unmatched. CDR1 is MNHEY and CDR2 is SMNVEV in the germline V gene (reference sequence). The CDR3 is 16 residues long. The CDR3 DNA reads TGTGCCAGCAAACGACTCCCGGGGGGGATTGCCTACGAGCAGTACTTC. As protein: CASKRLPGGIAYEQYF.

CDR3: CASSLGSRREYGYTF. The CDR3 DNA follows: TGTGCCAGCAGCTTAGGGTCGCGGCGAGAGTATGGCTACACCTTC. V is TRBV7-9 and J is TRBJ1-2; unclear D gene. The V gene's germline CDR1 is SEHNR and CDR2 FQNEAQ (reference sequence). The CDR3 loop spans 15 amino acids. V gave up 1 base and J gave up 5 bases, with 14 bases separating them.

The chain has TRBV5-6 and TRBJ2-5, with 7 bases that match TRBD1. The germline gives CDR1 SGHDT, CDR2 YYEEEE. The CDR3 extends over 13 amino acids. The V gene end was trimmed by 4 bases and the J gene end by 2 bases; junction bases not matched to a gene: 2. CDR3 amino acids: CASSGDRQETQYF. The CDR3 bases are TGTGCCAGCAGCGGGGACAGACAAGAGACCCAGTACTTC.

The chain uses TRBV13 and TRBJ2-2; 12 nucleotides match TRBD2. V dropped 5 bases and J dropped 3; count of bases not matched to a gene: 4. Germline V CDR1 and CDR2: PRHDT, FYEKMQ (reference sequence). This CDR3 contains 16 residues. CDR3 sequence (DNA): TGTGCCAGCAGCATCCGACTAGCGGGGGACACCGGGGAGCTGTTTTTT. Translating it yields CASSIRLAGDTGELFF.

V and J are TRBV11-1 and TRBJ2-1; 7 nucleotides match TRBD2. The junction had 5 bases not matched to a gene; V was cut back by 2 bases and J by 4 bases. CDR1 and CDR2 from the germline V gene are SGHAT and FQDESV (reference sequence). CDR3 length: 15 residues. The CDR3 loop is CASSLSSGKYNEQFF. DNA for the CDR3: TGTGCCAGCAGCTTATCTAGCGGTAAGTACAATGAGCAGTTCTTC.

This rearrangement joins TRBV4-1 to TRBJ1-1; 10 nucleotides match TRBD1. The CDR3 spans 16 residues. Looked up from germline, CDR1 is MGHRA and CDR2 is YSYEKL. J gave up 0 bases and V 1 base, and 2 bases lay outside the gene matches. The CDR3 DNA reads TGCGCCAGCAGCCAAGGACAGGGGGCGATGAACACTGAAGCTTTCTTT. It yields the protein CASSQGQGAMNTEAFF.

The chain has TRBV5-1 and TRBJ1-2, with D possibly being TRBD1 (6 bases). The CDR3 totals 14 residues. V was clipped by 6 bases and J by 3 bases, with 15 bases between them. Looked up from germline, CDR1 is SGHRS and CDR2 is YFSETQ. The CDR3 loop reads CASTPKGGDYGYTF. The CDR3 region has the DNA TGCGCCAGCACCCCAAAAGGGGGGGACTATGGCTACACCTTC.

In this sample, this clone turned up a few times. Here the CDR3 reads CASSLGHMNTEAFF. CDR3 nucleotides: TGTGCCAGCAGCTTAGGACATATGAACACTGAAGCTTTCTTT. This chain uses TRBV7-9 with TRBJ1-1; D gene unclear. The CDR3 runs to 14 residues. Trimming removed 1 base from V and 0 bases from J, with 6 bases in between. Germline CDR1 is SEHNR and CDR2 is FQNEAQ (reference sequence). Looking up the rest from reference TRBV7-9 and TRBJ1-1 gives the full variable domain: DTGVSQNPRHKITKRGQNVTFRCDPISEHNRLYWYRQTLGQGPEFLTYFQNEAQLEKSRLLSDRFSAERPKGSFSTLEIQRTEQGDSAMYLCASSLGHMNTEAFFGQGTRLTVV.

The genes are TRBV27 and TRBJ2-6; 9 bases map to TRBD2. This CDR3 is built from 19 residues. Germline CDR1 reads MNHEY; CDR2 reads SMNVEV (reference sequence). The ends lost 2 bases at V and 0 bases at J; junction bases unmatched: 8. The CDR3 region is CASSLRAGGAYSGANVLTF. CDR3 sequence (DNA): TGTGCCAGCAGTTTAAGGGCGGGGGGGGCCTACTCTGGGGCCAACGTCCTGACTTTC.

The chain combines TRBV19 with TRBJ1-1, with 8 bases matching TRBD1. CDR1 is LNHDA, CDR2 SQIVND, per germline (reference sequence). The CDR3 consists of 15 residues. The ends lost 4 bases at V and 0 bases at J; junction bases unmatched: 4. CDR3 nucleotides: TGTGCCAGTAGTAAATACAGGGGGATGAACACTGAAGCTTTCTTT. Translation: CASSKYRGMNTEAFF.

The rearrangement joins TRBV11-1 to TRBJ2-7, with D perhaps TRBD1 (5 bases). From germline, CDR1 is SGHAT and CDR2 FQDESV (reference sequence). V was pared by 3 bases and J by 2 bases, with 11 bases between. CDR3 length: 14 amino acids. CDR3 sequence: CASSLSQGAYEQYF. The DNA for the CDR3 is TGTGCCAGCAGCTTGAGCCAGGGTGCCTACGAGCAGTACTTC.